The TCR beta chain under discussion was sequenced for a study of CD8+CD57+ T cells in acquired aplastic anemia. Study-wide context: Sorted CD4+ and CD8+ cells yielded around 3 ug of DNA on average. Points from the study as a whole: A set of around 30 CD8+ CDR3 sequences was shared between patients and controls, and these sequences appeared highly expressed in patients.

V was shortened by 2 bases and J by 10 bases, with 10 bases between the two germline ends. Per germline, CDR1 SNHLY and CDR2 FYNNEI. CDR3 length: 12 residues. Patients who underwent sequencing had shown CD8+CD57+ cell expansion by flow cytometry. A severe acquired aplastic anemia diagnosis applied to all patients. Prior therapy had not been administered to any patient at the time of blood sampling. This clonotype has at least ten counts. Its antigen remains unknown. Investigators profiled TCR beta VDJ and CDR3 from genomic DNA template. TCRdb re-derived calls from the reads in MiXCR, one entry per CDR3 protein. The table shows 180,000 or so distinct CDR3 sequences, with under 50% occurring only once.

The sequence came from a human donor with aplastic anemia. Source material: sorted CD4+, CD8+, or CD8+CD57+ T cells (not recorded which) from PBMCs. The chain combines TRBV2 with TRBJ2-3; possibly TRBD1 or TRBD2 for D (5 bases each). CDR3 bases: TGTGCCAGCAGTGAACGGGACCCGGCGCAGTATTTT. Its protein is CASSERDPAQYF.